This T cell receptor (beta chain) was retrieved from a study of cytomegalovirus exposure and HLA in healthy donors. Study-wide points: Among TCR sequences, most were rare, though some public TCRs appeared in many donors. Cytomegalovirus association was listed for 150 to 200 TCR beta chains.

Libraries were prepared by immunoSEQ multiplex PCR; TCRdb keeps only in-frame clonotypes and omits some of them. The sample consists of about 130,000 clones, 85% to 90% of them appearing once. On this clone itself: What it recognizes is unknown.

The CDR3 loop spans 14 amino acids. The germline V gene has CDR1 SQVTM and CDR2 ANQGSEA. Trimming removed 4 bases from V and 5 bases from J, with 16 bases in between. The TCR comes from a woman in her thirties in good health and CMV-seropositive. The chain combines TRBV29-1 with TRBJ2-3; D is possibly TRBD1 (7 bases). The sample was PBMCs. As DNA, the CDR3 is TGCAGCGTTGTTGAACGCAGGGGGGAAGATACGCAGTATTTT. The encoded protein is CSVVERRGEDTQYF.